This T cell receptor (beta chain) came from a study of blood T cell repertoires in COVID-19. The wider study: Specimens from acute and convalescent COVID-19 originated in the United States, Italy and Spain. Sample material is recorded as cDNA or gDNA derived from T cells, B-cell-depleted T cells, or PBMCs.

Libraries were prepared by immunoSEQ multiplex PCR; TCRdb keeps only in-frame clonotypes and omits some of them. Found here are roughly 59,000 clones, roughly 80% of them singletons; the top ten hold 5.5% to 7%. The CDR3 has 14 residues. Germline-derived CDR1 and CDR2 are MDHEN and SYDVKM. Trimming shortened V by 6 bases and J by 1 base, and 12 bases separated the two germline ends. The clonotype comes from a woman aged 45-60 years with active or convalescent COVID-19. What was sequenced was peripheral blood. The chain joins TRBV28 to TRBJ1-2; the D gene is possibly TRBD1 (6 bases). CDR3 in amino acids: CASRLPGVNYGYTF. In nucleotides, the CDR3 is TGTGCCAGCAGACTCCCAGGGGTTAACTATGGCTACACCTTC.